This T cell receptor (beta chain) stems from a study of naive and memory T cell subsets. Between the trimmed V and J ends, which lost 4 bases and 1 base, there was a span of 2 bases. The CDR3 covers 11 residues. CDR1 is MDHEN, CDR2 SYDVKM, per germline. General study results and limits: Naive repertoires, especially CD8, held a few larger clonotypes, possibly memory cells re-expressing CD45RA.

This clonotype was picked up many times. The target antigen is unknown. Two oligonucleotides, mixed equimolar, formed the beta constant-region primer covering TRBC1 and TRBC2. Four rounds of PCR amplified the ligated cDNA using nested alpha and beta constant-region primers plus SP2. TCRdb fed the UMI-ligation and nested PCR reads into MiXCR, producing one record per CDR3 protein. The table lists more than 95,000 distinct CDR3 sequences, about 15% of them singletons. The sequence was obtained from a human donor in good health. The chain carries TRBV28 and TRBJ2-7, with D uncertain. Source material: naive CD8+ T cells from blood. The CDR3 region has the DNA TGTGCCAGCAGTTGGTCCTACGAGCAGTACTTC. It is translated as CASSWSYEQYF. The whole variable domain, filled in from reference TRBV28 and TRBJ2-7, reads DVKVTQSSRYLVKRTGEKVFLECVQDMDHENMFWYRQDPGLGLRLIYFSYDVKMKEKGDIPEGYSVSREKKERFSLILESASTNQTSMYLCASSWSYEQYFGPGTRLTVT.